The present entry profiles one T cell receptor (beta chain) with its context. This entry belongs to a study of CD8 T cells in ankylosing spondylitis. Trimming cost V 4 bases and J 9 bases, with 16 bases left between them. CDR3 length equals 13 residues. The germline gives CDR1 LGHNA, CDR2 YNFKEQ. TCRdb used MiXCR to reprocess the 5' RACE reads, holding one entry per CDR3 protein. The sample records approximately 110,000 distinct CDR3 sequences, around 24% being singletons. The sequenced sample consisted of synovial fluid, either unsorted or a sorted T cell fraction (not recorded which). V and J are TRBV4-2 and TRBJ2-7, with no clear D. This TCR was recovered from a male donor with ankylosing spondylitis. This CDR3 is CASSPRAEDPQYF. CDR3 sequence (DNA): TGTGCCAGCAGCCCCCGAGCCGAGGACCCGCAGTACTTC.